This section outlines one T cell receptor beta chain sequence together with its context. Its target antigen remains unknown. One base away there is no much larger clone; base qualities are not given. This specimen comes from a study of cytomegalovirus exposure and HLA in healthy donors (dated by TCRdb to about 2017). Regarding the study in general: An earlier analysis of under 600 of the donors reported more than 250 Gb of sequence data and around 120 million unique TCR beta sequences from roughly 180 million T cells. An early release covering roughly 640 HLA-typed donors comprised 250 to 350 gigabases of sequencing data and around 80 million unique TCR sequences. Of the roughly 410 genotyped donors, approximately 81% were placed in the genetic ancestry cluster associated with self-reported Caucasian donors. The aim of the study was to test whether cataloging public T cell receptors could identify signatures of past pathogen exposure. The study profiled the T cell repertoires of under 700 subjects by immunosequencing and related them to cytomegalovirus serostatus. In addition to the first cohort of about 650 subjects, a separate validation cohort of over 90 different subjects was used. High-throughput TCR immunosequencing, statistical association of individual TCRs with disease status, and machine learning were combined to predict cytomegalovirus infection status. A later analysis re-analyzed previously published TCR beta repertoires from hundreds of donors and added high-resolution HLA genotyping to study TCR occurrence patterns. Rather than using new phenotypic data, the later analysis identified candidate immune exposures from TCR beta sequences and from how often those sequences occurred across donors. An earlier analysis of approximately 500 of the donors applied high-throughput TCR beta sequencing to assess whether each TCR beta V gene segment acted as functional or pseudogenic. Alongside the repertoire data, information on donor age, sex, ethnicity and CMV serostatus was compiled. Genome-wide SNP genotypes for about three fifths of the 666 donors were used in a later genetic analysis, which treated that subset as a discovery cohort. All discovery cohort repertoires had been generated using a single sequencing platform. HLA typing covered class I and class II loci at four-digit resolution. Typing coverage varied by locus: roughly 629-630 donors for A, B, C, DRB1 and DQB1; 522 for DQA1; approximately 570 for DPA1; approximately 450 for DPB1. About five DR-DQ haplotypes were handled as single units for association and clustering, since linkage in the cohort was strong. Across some 400 genotyped donors of the cohort, an average of roughly 250,000 unique TCR beta nucleotide sequences per donor were sequenced, and 15% to 20% of those sequences were non-productive. General study outcomes and caveats: In a later analysis, several top co-occurrence clusters were reported to appear linked to parvovirus B19, influenza, CMV and Epstein-Barr virus. The only immune exposure information available for the cohort was CMV serostatus. Because HLA typing was missing for some donors at each locus, association tests included only the typed subset. A later analysis found that TCR association rates varied across HLA loci, with DRB1 alleles showing the most associated TCRs and HLA-C alleles the fewest. Most CMV-associated TCR beta chains appeared to be HLA-restricted in a later analysis, and the HLA associations seemed to be driven largely by CMV exposure. In a later analysis, 16,951 TCR beta sequences were associated with specific HLA alleles at a false discovery rate of 0.05. Strong co-occurrence of HLA alleles, especially DR and DQ, made assigning TCR associations to individual alleles difficult. The authors suggested that the approach could potentially be extended to other disease states and immunological phenotypes. Approximately 18 rarely observed V segments, including chromosome 9 orphons, were excluded from the earlier analysis of some 590 of the donors because counts were too low. Most TCR sequences were seen in very few donors, while some public TCRs were found in many individuals. In a later analysis, HLA-associated TCR beta chains showed more clonal expansion and lower generation probabilities than non-associated chains that were equally common. In the study, some 180 TCR beta chains were listed as associated with cytomegalovirus. In both the original and validation cohorts, the classifier was reported to diagnose cytomegalovirus status with high specificity and sensitivity. A further reported finding was that TCR beta sequences accurately predicted the HLA-A and HLA-B alleles for most subjects in the first cohort. An earlier analysis of 587 of the donors showed that most TCR beta V segments appeared in productive rearrangements either about 87% or about 30% of the time, which broadly matched IMGT annotations. Presence/absence analyses assumed roughly uniform sequencing depth across donors, an assumption that may not hold. Linkage disequilibrium might explain the correlated functional status among segregating V segments, but an unknown experimental factor could not be ruled out. In a later genetic analysis, a missense DCLRE1C variant was associated with V-gene and J-gene trimming of TCR beta chains, and the association was replicated in an independent cohort. A group of highly shared sequence variants was considered likely to be a technical artifact of the sequencing pipeline. The cohort was sequenced for TCR beta chains only, and without alpha or paired-chain data the features that could be detected were limited. In vitro tests confirmed that a few of the cytomegalovirus-associated TCR beta chains recognize cytomegalovirus antigens. According to a later genetic analysis, donors in an Asian-associated ancestry cluster had fewer N-insertions in productive TCRs than the approximately 630-donor mean.

Libraries were prepared through the immunoSEQ multiplex PCR assay. For the multiplex PCR, a mixture combining 60 forward primers for TCR Vbeta segments and 13 reverse primers for TCR Jbeta segments was used. The CDR3 region of rearranged TCR beta genes was amplified from genomic DNA by a multiplex PCR assay. The Illumina HiSeq System was used to sequence the amplified TCR beta libraries as 87-base-pair reads. The published analysis was carried out like this. Across the roughly 640 repertoires, a later analysis counted around 80 million unique TCR beta chains, roughly 11 million of which were shared by at least two donors. Raw reads were error-corrected and collapsed into unique sequences by a nearest-neighbor algorithm in which closely related sequences were merged to remove PCR and sequencing errors. CDR3 sequences were aligned to IMGT reference sequences to assign V, D and J gene segments. For a sequence to be retained, a match of at least six nucleotides to both a V gene segment and a J gene segment was required. Rearrangements were classified as productive when the CDR3 lacked stop codons and remained in frame with V and J, and all other rearrangements were classified as non-productive. Following IMGT convention, CDR3 was defined as the stretch from the second conserved V-encoded cysteine to the conserved J-encoded phenylalanine. The earlier analysis of 500 to 750 of the donors excluded any sequence lacking an unambiguous match to a single V gene segment. An earlier analysis of fewer than 750 of the donors called V segments functional above 56.7% productive rearrangements and segregating when the between-donor standard deviation exceeded 5%. To diagnose cytomegalovirus status from the catalog of TCR beta chain sequences, a statistical classification framework was built. In a later analysis, TCR nucleotide sequences were compared against IMGT/GENE-DB human TR gene sequences so that V and J genes could be assigned. Using the TCRdist pipeline, a later analysis assigned CDR3 sequences along with most-parsimonious VDJ recombination scenarios. A later analysis defined each TCR beta chain by its CDR3 amino acid sequence plus V-gene family, and excluded reads lacking a unique V-gene family. To address suspected cross-contamination and a sequencing artifact, a later analysis removed around 590 highly shared, low-generation-probability nucleotide sequences. A later analysis calculated a clonal expansion index for each public chain from normalized within-repertoire ranks of inferred template counts. In a later analysis, generation probabilities were computed with a VDJ recombination model fitted to out-of-frame rearrangements, and the resulting probabilities were checked against IGoR. In a later analysis, TCR-TCR, TCR-HLA and TCR-CMV co-occurrence was scored with hypergeometric tests, and a repertoire-size bias correction was applied to TCR pairs. A later analysis estimated false discovery rates by permuting HLA or CMV assignments 20 times. In a later analysis, co-occurring TCRs were grouped with DBSCAN, and TCRdist sequence similarity was added when clustering was performed within HLA-allele-positive subsets. Repertoires with fewer than 30,000 or more than 120,000 public chains were left out of co-occurrence clustering, as were about 5 repertoires with anomalous nucleotide sharing. What TCRdb holds here is the immuneACCESS table cut down to in-frame rearrangements. Part of the clones is not present; checked against another copy, under half of the missing clones reflect an unresolved V gene, and the others are unexplained. V, J and clone size are taken as reported in that table, and D and trimming were inferred from the DNA itself. The sample table holds about 220,000 clones, of which around 76% were seen once. The top ten clonotypes cover 0.63% of the sample.

In total, around 600 healthy bone marrow donors made up the cohort. All cohort members were sampled while nominally healthy, although unrecorded immune exposures were likely present. The donor tested CMV seronegative, placing the donor among the roughly 350 seronegative members of the cohort. A peripheral blood sample was provided by each donor, and peripheral blood mononuclear cells were used for TCR beta sequencing. Genomic DNA extraction from the blood cell samples was performed with the Qiagen DNeasy Blood Extraction Kit. The origin of this receptor is a man aged 18 to 29 in good health and CMV-seronegative. The sequenced material came from PBMCs.

The CDR3 is CAISHVFSGSYNEQFF. The DNA sequence is as follows: TGTGCCATCAGTCACGTCTTTTCAGGTTCCTACAATGAGCAGTTCTTC. This chain joins TRBV10-3 to TRBJ2-1; the D gene cannot be named for sure. Per the germline V gene, ENHRY is the CDR1 and SYGVKD is the CDR2. V loses 5 bases, J loses 1 base, and the germline ends lie 15 bases apart. Counted from cysteine to phenylalanine, this CDR3 has 16 amino acids. CDR3 DNA only is kept here, 48 bases in frame from base 1.